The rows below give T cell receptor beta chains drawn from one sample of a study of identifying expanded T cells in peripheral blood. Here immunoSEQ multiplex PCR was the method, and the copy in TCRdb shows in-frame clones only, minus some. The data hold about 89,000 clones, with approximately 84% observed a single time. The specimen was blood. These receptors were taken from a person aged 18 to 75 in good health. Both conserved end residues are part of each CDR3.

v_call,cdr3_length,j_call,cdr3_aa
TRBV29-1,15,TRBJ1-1,CSVEPPGHLNTEAFF
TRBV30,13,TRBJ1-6,CAWSVTGQAPLHF
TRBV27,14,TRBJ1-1,CASRFLDRGTEAFF
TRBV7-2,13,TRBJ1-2,CASSLGQGEGYTF
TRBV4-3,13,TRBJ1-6,CASRRGFNSPLHF
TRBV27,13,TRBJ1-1,CASSLYRGTEAFF
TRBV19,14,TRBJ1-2,CASSISGDRNGYTF
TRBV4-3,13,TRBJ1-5,CASSPSPSQPQHF
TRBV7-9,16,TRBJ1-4,CASSWNREGTNEKLFF
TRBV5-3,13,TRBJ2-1,CARSPNQTNEQFF
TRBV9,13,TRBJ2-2,CASRRALVGELFF
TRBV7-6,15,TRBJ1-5,CASSLEPGLNQPQHF
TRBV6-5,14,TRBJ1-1,CASSYGQLNTEAFF
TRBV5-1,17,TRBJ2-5,CASSKGDPGLAEETQYF
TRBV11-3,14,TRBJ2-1,CASSLVSGANEQFF
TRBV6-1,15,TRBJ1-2,CASSERRQVISGYTF
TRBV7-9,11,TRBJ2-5,CASSSEETQYF